This TCR beta chain was found in a study of shared clonotypes between healthy human individuals. About the research overall: The composition of the donors was a couple of women and a few men aged 18 to 49.

Every contributor of samples was a Caucasian grown-up residing in Nashville, Tennessee. Whole-study findings and limits: A generally larger estimated richness was seen in naive subsets than in memory subsets.

For this clone: The antigen remains undetermined.

The table came from immunoSEQ multiplex PCR; TCRdb's copy has only in-frame clones and leaves some out. The sample records about 610,000 clones, about 97% being singletons. In germline, CDR1 is LNHDA, CDR2 SQIVND (reference sequence). The trim removed 1 base at V and 3 bases at J, leaving 1 base unmatched. The CDR3 is made up of 15 amino acids. The receptor was derived from a woman under 40 in good health. Sequencing input: naive CD4+ T cells sorted from blood. Sample subset: CD45RA+ positively selected. This rearrangement joins TRBV19 to TRBJ1-5; 9 bases map to TRBD1. CDR3 sequence (DNA): TGTGCCAGTAGTATAGGGGACAGGGACAATCAGCCCCAGCATTTT. It codes for CASSIGDRDNQPQHF.